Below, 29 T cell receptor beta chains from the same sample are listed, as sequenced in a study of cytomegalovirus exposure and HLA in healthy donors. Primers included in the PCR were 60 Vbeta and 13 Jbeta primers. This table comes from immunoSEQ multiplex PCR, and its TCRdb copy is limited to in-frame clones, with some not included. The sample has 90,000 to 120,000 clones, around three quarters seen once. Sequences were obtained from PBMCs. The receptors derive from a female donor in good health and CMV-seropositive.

For the CDR3, the DNA is TGCAGCGTTTTGGACAGGCAGGGAATGAACACTGAAGCTTTCTTT. This translates into CSVLDRQGMNTEAFF. The chain couples TRBV29-1 to TRBJ1-1, with TRBD1 matching 7 bases. This CDR3 is built from 15 residues. V trimming: 5 bases; J trimming: 0 bases; junction bases outside the gene matches: 9. Germline V gene sequence: CDR1 SQVTM, CDR2 ANQGSEA.

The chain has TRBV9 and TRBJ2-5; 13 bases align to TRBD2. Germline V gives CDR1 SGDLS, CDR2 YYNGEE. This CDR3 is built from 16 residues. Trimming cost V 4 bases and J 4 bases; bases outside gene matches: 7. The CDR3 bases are TGTGCCAGCAGCCCACCGGGACTAGCGGGAATAGAGACCCAGTACTTC. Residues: CASSPPGLAGIETQYF.

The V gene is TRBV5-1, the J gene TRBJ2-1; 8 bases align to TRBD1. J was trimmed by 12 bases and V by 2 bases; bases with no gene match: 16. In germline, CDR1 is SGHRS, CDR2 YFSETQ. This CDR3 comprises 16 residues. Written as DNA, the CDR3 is TGCGCCAGCAGCTTCTATTCGACAGGGGCACGCGGCGGGCAGTTCTTC. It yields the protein CASSFYSTGARGGQFF.

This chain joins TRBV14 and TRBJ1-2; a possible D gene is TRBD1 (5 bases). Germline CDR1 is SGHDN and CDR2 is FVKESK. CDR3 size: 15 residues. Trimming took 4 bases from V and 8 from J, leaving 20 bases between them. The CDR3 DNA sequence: TGTGCCAGCAGCCCCCAGACAGTTTCACTCGGGGGCTACACCTTC. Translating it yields CASSPQTVSLGGYTF.

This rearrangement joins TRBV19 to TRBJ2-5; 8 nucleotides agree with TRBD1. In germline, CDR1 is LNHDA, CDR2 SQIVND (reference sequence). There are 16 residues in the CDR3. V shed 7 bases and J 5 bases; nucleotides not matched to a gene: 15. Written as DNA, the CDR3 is TGTGCCAGTACCCGCGGCGGAACAGGGGGTACGGAGACCCAGTACTTC. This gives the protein CASTRGGTGGTETQYF.

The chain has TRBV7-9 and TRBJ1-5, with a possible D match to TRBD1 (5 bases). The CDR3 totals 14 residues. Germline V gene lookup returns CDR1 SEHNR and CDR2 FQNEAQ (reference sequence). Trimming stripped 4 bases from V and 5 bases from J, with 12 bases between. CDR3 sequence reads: CASSSAGVYQPQHF. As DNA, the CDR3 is TGTGCCAGCAGCTCCGCGGGGGTGTATCAGCCCCAGCATTTT.

CDR3 sequence: CASSSTGTTLAEQFF. The CDR3 nucleotides read TGTGCCAGCTCATCTACCGGGACTACTCTCGCTGAGCAGTTCTTC. J is TRBJ2-1 and V is TRBV18, with 7 bases lining up with TRBD2. The V and J ends lost 5 bases and 9 bases, in that order; junction bases with no gene match: 13. CDR1 KGHSH and CDR2 LQKENI come from the germline V gene. This CDR3 is 15 amino acids long.

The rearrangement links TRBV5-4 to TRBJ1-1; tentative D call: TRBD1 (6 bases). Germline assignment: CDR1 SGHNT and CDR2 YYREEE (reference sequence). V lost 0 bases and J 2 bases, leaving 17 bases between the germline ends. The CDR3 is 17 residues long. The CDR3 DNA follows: TGTGCCAGCAGCTTGGCCGCGGGGGCCAGTGGAAACACTGAAGCTTTCTTT. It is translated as CASSLAAGASGNTEAFF.

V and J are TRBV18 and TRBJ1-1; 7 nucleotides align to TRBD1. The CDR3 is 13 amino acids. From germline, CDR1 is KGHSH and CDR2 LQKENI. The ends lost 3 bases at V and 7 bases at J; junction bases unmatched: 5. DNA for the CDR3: TGTGCCAGCTCACCCGACAGGGATGTTGAAGCTTTCTTT. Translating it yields CASSPDRDVEAFF.

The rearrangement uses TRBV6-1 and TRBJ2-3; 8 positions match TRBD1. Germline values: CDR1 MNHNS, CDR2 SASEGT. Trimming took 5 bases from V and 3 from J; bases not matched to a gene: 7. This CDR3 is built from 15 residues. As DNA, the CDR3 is TGTGCCAGCAGTCCAGGGGGCGGAATAACAGATACGCAGTATTTT. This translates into CASSPGGGITDTQYF.

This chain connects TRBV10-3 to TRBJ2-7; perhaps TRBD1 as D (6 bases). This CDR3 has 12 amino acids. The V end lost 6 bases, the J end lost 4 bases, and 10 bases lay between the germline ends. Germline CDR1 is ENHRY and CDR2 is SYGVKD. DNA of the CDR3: TGTGCCATCAGCCCCACAGGGTACGAGCAGTACTTC. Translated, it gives CAISPTGYEQYF.

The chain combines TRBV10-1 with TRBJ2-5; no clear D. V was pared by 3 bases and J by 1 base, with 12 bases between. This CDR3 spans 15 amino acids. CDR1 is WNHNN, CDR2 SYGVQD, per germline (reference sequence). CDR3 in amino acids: CASSDGQLIQETQYF. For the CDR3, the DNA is TGCGCCAGCAGTGATGGGCAGCTAATCCAAGAGACCCAGTACTTC.

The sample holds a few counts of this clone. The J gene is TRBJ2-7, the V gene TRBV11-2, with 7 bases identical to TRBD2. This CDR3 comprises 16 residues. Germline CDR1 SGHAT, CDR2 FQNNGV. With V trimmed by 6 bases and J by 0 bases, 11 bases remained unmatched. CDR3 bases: TGTGCCAGCAGGAAGTTGCGGGGGAGAAGCTCCTACGAGCAGTACTTC. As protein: CASRKLRGRSSYEQYF.

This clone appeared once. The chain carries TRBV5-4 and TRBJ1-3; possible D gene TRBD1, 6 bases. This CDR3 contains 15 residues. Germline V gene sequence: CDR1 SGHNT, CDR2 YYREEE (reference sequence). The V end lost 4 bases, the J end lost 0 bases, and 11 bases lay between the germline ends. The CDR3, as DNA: TGTGCCAGCAGCCCTGGACAGCGCTCTGGAAACACCATATATTTT. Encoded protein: CASSPGQRSGNTIYF.

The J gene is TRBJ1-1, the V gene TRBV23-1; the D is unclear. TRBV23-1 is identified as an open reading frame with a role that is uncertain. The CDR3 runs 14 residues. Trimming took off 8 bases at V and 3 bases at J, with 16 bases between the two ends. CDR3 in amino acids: CASPKDLDYTEAFF. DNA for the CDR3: TGCGCCAGCCCGAAGGATTTGGACTACACTGAAGCTTTCTTT.

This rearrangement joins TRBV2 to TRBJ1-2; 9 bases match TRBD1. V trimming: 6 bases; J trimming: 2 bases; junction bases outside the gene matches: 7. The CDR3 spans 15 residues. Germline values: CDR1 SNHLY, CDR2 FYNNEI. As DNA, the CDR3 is TGTGCCAGCAGCGAGACAGGGGGGTCGAACTATGGCTACACCTTC. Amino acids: CASSETGGSNYGYTF. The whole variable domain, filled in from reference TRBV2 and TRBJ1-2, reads EPEVTQTPSHQVTQMGQEVILRCVPISNHLYFYWYRQILGQKVEFLVSFYNNEISEKSEIFDDQFSVERPDGSNFTLKIRSTKLEDSAMYFCASSETGGSNYGYTFGSGTRLTVV.

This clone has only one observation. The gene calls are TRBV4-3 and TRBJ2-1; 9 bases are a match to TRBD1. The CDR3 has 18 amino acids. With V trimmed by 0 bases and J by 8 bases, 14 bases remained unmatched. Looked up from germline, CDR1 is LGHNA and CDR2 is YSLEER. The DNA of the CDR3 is TGCGCCAGCAGCCAAGATGTCGTCGGACAGGGGAGAGTGGATGAGCAGTTCTTC. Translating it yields CASSQDVVGQGRVDEQFF.

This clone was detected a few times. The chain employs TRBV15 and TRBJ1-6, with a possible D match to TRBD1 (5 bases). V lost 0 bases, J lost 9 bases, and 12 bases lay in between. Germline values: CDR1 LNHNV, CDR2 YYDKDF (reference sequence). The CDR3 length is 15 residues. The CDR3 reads CATSRDPGARSPLHF. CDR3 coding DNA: TGTGCCACCAGCAGAGATCCTGGGGCTCGTTCACCCCTCCACTTT.

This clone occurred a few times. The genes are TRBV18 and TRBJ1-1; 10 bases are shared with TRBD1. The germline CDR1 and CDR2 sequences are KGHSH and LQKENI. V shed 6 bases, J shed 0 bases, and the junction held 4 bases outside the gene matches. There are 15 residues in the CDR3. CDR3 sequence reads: CASSLGTGVNTEAFF. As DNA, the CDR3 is TGTGCCAGCTCCCTCGGGACAGGGGTGAACACTGAAGCTTTCTTT.

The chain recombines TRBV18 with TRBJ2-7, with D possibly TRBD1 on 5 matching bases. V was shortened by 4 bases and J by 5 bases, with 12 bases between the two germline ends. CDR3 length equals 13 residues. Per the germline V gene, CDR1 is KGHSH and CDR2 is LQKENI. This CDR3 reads CASSQGNSNEQYF. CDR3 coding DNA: TGTGCCAGCTCACAGGGGAACTCTAACGAGCAGTACTTC.

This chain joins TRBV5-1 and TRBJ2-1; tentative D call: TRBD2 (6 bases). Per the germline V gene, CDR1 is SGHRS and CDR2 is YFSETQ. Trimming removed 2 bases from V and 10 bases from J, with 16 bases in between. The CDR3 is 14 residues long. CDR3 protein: CASSFSGTSREQFF. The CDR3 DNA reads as TGCGCCAGCAGCTTCTCCGGGACTTCGAGGGAGCAGTTCTTC.

The CDR3 coding sequence is TGTGCCAGCAGCTTCTCGGAGACCCAGTACTTC. Its protein is CASSFSETQYF. The V call is TRBV5-6, the J call TRBJ2-5; no definite D call. Trimming cost V 2 bases and J 5 bases, with 4 bases left between them. Germline assignment: CDR1 SGHDT and CDR2 YYEEEE. The CDR3 runs 11 residues.

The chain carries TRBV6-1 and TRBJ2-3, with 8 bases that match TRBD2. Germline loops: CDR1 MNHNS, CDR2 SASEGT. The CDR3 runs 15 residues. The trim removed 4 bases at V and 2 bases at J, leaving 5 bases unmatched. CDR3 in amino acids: CASSVPSGLTDTQYF. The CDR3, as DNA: TGTGCCAGCAGTGTCCCTAGCGGGCTCACAGATACGCAGTATTTT.

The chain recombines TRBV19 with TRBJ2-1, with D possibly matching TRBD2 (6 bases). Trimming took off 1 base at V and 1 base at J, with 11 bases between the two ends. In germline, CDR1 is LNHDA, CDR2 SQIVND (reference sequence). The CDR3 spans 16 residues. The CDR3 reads CASSIGVAESYNEQFF. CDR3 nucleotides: TGTGCCAGTAGTATAGGGGTAGCGGAATCCTACAATGAGCAGTTCTTC. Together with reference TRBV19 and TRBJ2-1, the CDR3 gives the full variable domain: DGGITQSPKYLFRKEGQNVTLSCEQNLNHDAMYWYRQDPGQGLRLIYYSQIVNDFQKGDIAEGYSVSREKKESFPLTVTSAQKNPTAFYLCASSIGVAESYNEQFFGPGTRLTVL.

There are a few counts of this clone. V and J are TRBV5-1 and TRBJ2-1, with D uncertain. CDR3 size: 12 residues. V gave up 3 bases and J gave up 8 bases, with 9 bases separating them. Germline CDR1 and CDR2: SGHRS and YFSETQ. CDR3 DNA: TGCGCCAGCAGCTCGGAGATCGATGAGCAGTTCTTC. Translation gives CASSSEIDEQFF.

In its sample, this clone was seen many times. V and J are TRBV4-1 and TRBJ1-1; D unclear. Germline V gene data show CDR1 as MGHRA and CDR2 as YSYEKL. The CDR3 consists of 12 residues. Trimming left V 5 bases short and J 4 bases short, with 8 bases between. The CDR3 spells CASSSSPTEAFF. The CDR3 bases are TGCGCCAGCAGCTCTAGTCCCACTGAAGCTTTCTTT.

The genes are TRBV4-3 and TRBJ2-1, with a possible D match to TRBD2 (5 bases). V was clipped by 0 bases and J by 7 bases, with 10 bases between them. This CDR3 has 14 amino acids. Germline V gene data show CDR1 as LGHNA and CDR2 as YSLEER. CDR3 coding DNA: TGCGCCAGCAGCCAAGAAAGGAGGAGGAATGAGCAGTTCTTC. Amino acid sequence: CASSQERRRNEQFF.

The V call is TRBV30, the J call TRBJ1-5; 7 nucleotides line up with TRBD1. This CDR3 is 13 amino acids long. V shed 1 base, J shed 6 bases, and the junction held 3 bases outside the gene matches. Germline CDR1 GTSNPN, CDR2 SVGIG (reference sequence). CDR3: CAWSAAGGQPQHF. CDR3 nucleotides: TGTGCCTGGAGTGCCGCAGGGGGTCAGCCCCAGCATTTT.

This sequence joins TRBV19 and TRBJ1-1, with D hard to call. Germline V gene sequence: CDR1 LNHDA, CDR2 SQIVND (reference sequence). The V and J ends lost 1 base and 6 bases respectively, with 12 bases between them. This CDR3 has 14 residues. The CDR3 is CASSIGLRVAEAFF. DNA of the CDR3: TGTGCCAGTAGTATAGGTTTGAGGGTCGCTGAAGCTTTCTTT.